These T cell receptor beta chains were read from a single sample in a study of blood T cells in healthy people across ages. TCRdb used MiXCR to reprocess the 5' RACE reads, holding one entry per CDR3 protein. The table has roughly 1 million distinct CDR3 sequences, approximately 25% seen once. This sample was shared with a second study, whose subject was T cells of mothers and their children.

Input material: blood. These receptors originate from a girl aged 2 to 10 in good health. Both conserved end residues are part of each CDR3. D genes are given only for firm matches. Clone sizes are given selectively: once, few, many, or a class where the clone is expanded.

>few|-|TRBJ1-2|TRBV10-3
CAISPGTLSYGYTF
TGTGCCATCAGCCCCGGGACCTTGAGCTATGGCTACACCTTC
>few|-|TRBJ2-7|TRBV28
CASSFWDGSSYEQYF
TGTGCCAGCAGTTTTTGGGACGGTAGCTCCTACGAGCAGTACTTC
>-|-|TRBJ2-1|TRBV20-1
CSARETRNEQFF
TGCAGTGCTAGAGAGACCCGCAATGAGCAGTTCTTC
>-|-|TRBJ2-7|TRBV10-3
CAIMGRQDNEQYF
TGTGCCATCATGGGGAGACAGGATAACGAGCAGTACTTC
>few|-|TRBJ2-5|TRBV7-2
CASSTSGFTSKTQYF
TGTGCCAGCAGTACCTCGGGTTTCACGTCGAAGACCCAGTACTTC
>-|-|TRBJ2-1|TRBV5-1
CASSMTGAYNEQFF
TGCGCCAGCAGTATGACAGGCGCCTACAATGAGCAGTTCTTC
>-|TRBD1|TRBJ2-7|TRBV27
CASSLQGQPYEQYF
TGTGCCAGCAGTTTACAGGGACAGCCCTACGAGCAGTACTTC
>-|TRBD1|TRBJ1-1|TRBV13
CASSLGVGQTSEAFF
TGTGCCAGCAGCTTGGGAGTGGGACAGACCTCCGAAGCTTTCTTT
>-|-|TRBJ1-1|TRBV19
CASTDQTGGTEAFF
TGTGCCAGTACCGACCAGACCGGTGGCACTGAAGCTTTCTTT
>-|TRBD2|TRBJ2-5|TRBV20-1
CSAPSGGSGETQYF
TGCAGTGCCCCTAGCGGGGGGAGTGGAGAGACCCAGTACTTC
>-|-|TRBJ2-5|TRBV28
CASSLFRQGLHQETQYF
TGTGCCAGCAGTTTGTTCAGGCAGGGCTTACACCAAGAGACCCAGTACTTC
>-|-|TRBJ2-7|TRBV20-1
CSARGTPGYEQYF
TGCAGTGCTAGGGGGACTCCCGGCTACGAGCAGTACTTC
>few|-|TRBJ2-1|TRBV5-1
CASSELAPTYNEQFF
TGCGCCAGCAGCGAACTAGCTCCTACCTACAATGAGCAGTTCTTC
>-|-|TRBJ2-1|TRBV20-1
CSARIIEAPANEQFF
TGCAGTGCTAGAATTATCGAGGCCCCGGCCAATGAGCAGTTCTTC
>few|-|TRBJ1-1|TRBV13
CASSSGRGEAFF
TGTGCCAGCAGTTCTGGACGGGGTGAAGCTTTCTTT
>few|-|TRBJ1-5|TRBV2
CASNRRNQPQHF
TGTGCCAGCAACAGAAGGAATCAGCCCCAGCATTTT
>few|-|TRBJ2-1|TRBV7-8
CASSHSGVGHEQFF
TGTGCCAGCAGTCACTCAGGGGTCGGCCATGAGCAGTTCTTC
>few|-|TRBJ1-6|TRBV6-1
CASSEGVTLHF
TGTGCCAGCAGTGAAGGGGTAACCCTCCACTTT
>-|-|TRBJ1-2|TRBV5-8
CASSAVEGPYNYAYTF
TGTGCCAGCAGCGCAGTCGAAGGGCCTTATAACTATGCCTACACCTTC
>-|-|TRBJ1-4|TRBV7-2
CASSLSGYDEKLFF
TGTGCCAGCAGCTTATCGGGGTACGATGAAAAACTGTTTTTT
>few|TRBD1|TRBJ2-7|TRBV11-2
CASSLDRQGEQYF
TGTGCCAGCAGCTTAGATCGACAGGGCGAGCAGTACTTC
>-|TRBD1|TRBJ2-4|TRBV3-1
CASSPTGGENIQYF
TGTGCCAGCAGTCCGACAGGGGGCGAAAACATTCAGTACTTC
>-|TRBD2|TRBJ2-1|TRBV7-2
CASGRGGANYEQFF
TGTGCCAGCGGCCGCGGGGGGGCTAACTATGAGCAGTTCTTC
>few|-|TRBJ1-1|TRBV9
CASSVSGSEAFF
TGTGCCAGCAGCGTAAGTGGCTCGGAAGCTTTCTTT
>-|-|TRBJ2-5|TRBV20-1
CSAPVVRAETQYF
TGCAGTGCCCCGGTCGTGAGAGCAGAGACCCAGTACTTC
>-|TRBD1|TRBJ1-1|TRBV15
CATAPRRQGVNEAFF
TGTGCCACCGCCCCGAGGAGACAGGGAGTTAATGAAGCTTTCTTT
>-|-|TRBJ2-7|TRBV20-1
CSALVTSEQYF
TGCAGTGCTCTGGTAACCTCCGAGCAGTACTTC
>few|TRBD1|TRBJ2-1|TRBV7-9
CASSLAGQADNEQFF
TGTGCCAGCAGCTTAGCGGGACAGGCTGATAATGAGCAGTTCTTC
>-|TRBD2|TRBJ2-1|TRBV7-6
CASSLVTSGGLSSYNEQFF
TGTGCCAGCAGCTTAGTTACTAGCGGGGGGCTGAGCTCCTACAATGAGCAGTTCTTC
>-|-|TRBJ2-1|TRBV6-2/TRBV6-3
CASSPLFEQFF
TGTGCCAGCAGCCCGCTCTTCGAGCAGTTCTTC
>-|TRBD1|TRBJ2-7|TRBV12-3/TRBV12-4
CASRRQGNYEQYF
TGTGCCAGCAGGCGACAGGGGAACTACGAGCAGTACTTC
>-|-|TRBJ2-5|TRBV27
CASSASLPGQPKETQYF
TGTGCCAGCAGTGCATCCCTACCGGGACAACCGAAAGAGACCCAGTACTTC
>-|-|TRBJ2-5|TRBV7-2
CASSIGPSAQYF
TGTGCCAGCAGCATCGGCCCCTCAGCCCAGTACTTC
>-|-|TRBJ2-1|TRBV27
CASRDSGLLFSYNEQFF
TGTGCCAGCCGGGACTCAGGGCTCCTGTTCTCCTACAATGAGCAGTTCTTC
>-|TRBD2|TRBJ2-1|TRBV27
CASSWSGTSPNEQFF
TGTGCCAGCAGTTGGTCCGGGACTAGTCCGAATGAGCAGTTCTTC
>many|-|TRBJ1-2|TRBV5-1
CASSLDYGYTF
TGCGCCAGCAGCTTGGACTATGGCTACACCTTC
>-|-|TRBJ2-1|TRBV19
CASSPELDAAEQFF
TGTGCCAGTAGTCCCGAATTGGACGCTGCTGAGCAGTTCTTC
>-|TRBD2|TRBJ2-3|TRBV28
CASSPGGAYTQYF
TGTGCCAGCAGTCCCGGGGGGGCGTATACGCAGTATTTT
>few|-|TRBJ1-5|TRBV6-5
CASSFVSNQPQHF
TGTGCCAGCAGTTTTGTCAGCAATCAGCCCCAGCATTTT
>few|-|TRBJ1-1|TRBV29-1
CSVVGGVITEAFF
TGCAGCGTCGTTGGGGGAGTCATCACTGAAGCTTTCTTT
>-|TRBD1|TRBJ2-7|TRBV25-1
CASSEDQGAYEQYF
TGTGCCAGCAGTGAAGACCAGGGGGCCTACGAGCAGTACTTC